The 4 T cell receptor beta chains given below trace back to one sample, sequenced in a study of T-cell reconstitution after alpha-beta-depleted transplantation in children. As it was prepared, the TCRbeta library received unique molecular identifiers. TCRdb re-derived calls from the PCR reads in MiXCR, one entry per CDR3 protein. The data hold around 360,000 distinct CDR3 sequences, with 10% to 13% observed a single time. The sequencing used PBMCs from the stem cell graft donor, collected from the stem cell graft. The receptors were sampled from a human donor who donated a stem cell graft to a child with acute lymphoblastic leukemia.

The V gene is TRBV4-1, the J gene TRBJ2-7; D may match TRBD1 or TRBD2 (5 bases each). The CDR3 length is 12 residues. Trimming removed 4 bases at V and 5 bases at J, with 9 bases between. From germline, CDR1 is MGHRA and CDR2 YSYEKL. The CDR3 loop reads CASSRGENEQYF. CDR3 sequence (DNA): TGCGCCAGCAGCCGAGGGGAGAACGAGCAGTACTTC.

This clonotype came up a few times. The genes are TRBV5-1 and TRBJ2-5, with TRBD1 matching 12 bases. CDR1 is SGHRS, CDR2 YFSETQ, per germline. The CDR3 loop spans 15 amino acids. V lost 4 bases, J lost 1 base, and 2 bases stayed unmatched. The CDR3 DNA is TGCGCCAGCAGCCCGGGACAGGGGGCCCAAGAGACCCAGTACTTC. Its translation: CASSPGQGAQETQYF. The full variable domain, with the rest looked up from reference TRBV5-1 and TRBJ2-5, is KAGVTQTPRYLIKTRGQQVTLSCSPISGHRSVSWYQQTPGQGLQFLFEYFSETQRNKGNFPGRFSGRQFSNSRSEMNVSTLELGDSALYLCASSPGQGAQETQYFGPGTRLLVL.

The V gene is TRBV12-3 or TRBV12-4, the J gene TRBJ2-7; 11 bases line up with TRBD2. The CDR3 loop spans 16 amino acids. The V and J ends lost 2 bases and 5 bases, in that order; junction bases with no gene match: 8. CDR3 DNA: TGTGCCAGCAGTTTAACCACTAGCGGGAGCCCCGACGAGCAGTACTTC. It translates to CASSLTTSGSPDEQYF.

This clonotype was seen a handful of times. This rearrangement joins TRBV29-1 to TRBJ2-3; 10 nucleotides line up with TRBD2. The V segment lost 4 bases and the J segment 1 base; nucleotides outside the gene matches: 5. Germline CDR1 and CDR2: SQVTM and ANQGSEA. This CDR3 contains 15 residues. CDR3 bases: TGCAGCGTTGTACCTAGCGGGAGCGGCACAGATACGCAGTATTTT. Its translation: CSVVPSGSGTDTQYF.